The T cell receptor beta chain described here comes from a study of cytomegalovirus exposure and HLA in healthy donors (dated by TCRdb to about 2017). As for the study more broadly: According to an earlier analysis of 550 to 700 of the donors, about 170 million T cells yielded 90 million to 130 million unique TCR beta sequences and 250 to 350 Gb of sequence data. An early release covering 500 to 750 HLA-typed donors comprised approximately 290 gigabases of sequencing data and around 80 million unique TCR sequences. Of the approximately 370 genotyped donors, 70% to 90% were placed in the genetic ancestry cluster associated with self-reported Caucasian donors. The aim of the study was to test whether cataloging public T cell receptors could identify signatures of past pathogen exposure. The T cell repertoires of 666 subjects were profiled by immunosequencing and related to cytomegalovirus serostatus. A separate validation cohort of 100 to 150 different subjects was used in addition to the roughly 720-subject first cohort. The study combined high-throughput TCR immunosequencing, statistical association of individual TCRs with disease status, and machine learning to predict cytomegalovirus infection status. A later analysis re-examined previously published TCR beta repertoires from just over 650 donors and added high-resolution HLA genotyping to investigate patterns of TCR occurrence. The later analysis used no new phenotypic data to find candidate immune exposures, relying instead on TCR beta sequences and their occurrence across donors. To decide whether each TCR beta V gene segment behaved as functional or pseudogenic, an earlier analysis of some 600 of the donors relied on high-throughput TCR beta sequencing. Donor age, sex, ethnicity and CMV serostatus were compiled together with the repertoire data. A later genetic analysis used genome-wide SNP genotypes for about 55% of the 666 donors, treating that subset as a discovery cohort. Every repertoire in the discovery cohort had been generated on one and the same sequencing platform. Class I and class II HLA loci were covered by the typing at four-digit resolution. The number of typed donors differed by locus: about 629-630 for A, B, C, DRB1 and DQB1; approximately 530 for DQA1; over 600 for DPA1; and around 490 for DPB1. Four or five DR-DQ haplotypes were treated as single units for association and clustering because of strong linkage in the cohort. Among roughly 400 genotyped donors of the cohort, an average of around 240,000 unique TCR beta nucleotide sequences were sequenced per donor, roughly 20% of them non-productive. Broad study findings and their caveats: Roughly uniform sequencing depth across donors was assumed in presence/absence analyses, although this assumption may not hold. In a later analysis, 15,000 to 20,000 TCR beta sequences were associated with specific HLA alleles at a false discovery rate of 0.05. Several of the top co-occurrence clusters appeared to be linked to parvovirus B19, influenza, CMV and Epstein-Barr virus, according to a later analysis. Cytomegalovirus status was reported to be diagnosed by the classifier with high specificity and sensitivity in both the original and validation cohorts. In this cohort, only TCR beta chains were sequenced, and detectable features were limited by the absence of alpha or paired-chain data. A few of the identified cytomegalovirus-associated TCR beta chains were confirmed in vitro to be specific for cytomegalovirus antigens. A further reported finding was that TCR beta sequences accurately predicted the HLA-A and HLA-B alleles for most subjects in the first cohort. In a later analysis, most CMV-associated TCR beta chains were found to appear HLA-restricted, with HLA associations seemingly driven largely by CMV exposure. Immune exposure information for the cohort was limited to CMV serostatus. The 87-base-pair reads could not distinguish some IMGT-functional V segments, including TRBV6-2 and TRBV6-3, so those segments were excluded. Correlated functional status among segregating V segments might be attributable to linkage disequilibrium, but an unknown experimental factor could not be ruled out. In a later analysis, HLA-associated TCR beta chains were found to be more clonally expanded and to have lower generation probabilities than equally common non-associated chains. According to a later genetic analysis, donors in an Asian-associated ancestry cluster had fewer N-insertions in productive TCRs than the approximately 670-donor mean. In a later analysis, the rate of TCR association differed among HLA loci, with DRB1 alleles having the most associated TCRs and HLA-C alleles having the fewest. According to the authors, the approach could potentially be generalized to other disease states and immunological phenotypes. In an earlier analysis of 587 of the donors, most TCR beta V segments appeared in productive rearrangements about 87% or about 30% of the time, broadly matching IMGT annotations. Because HLA typing was missing for some donors at each locus, association tests included only the typed subset. The earlier analysis of a few hundred of the donors excluded 15 to 20 rarely observed V segments, including chromosome 9 orphons, because counts were too low. An association between a missense DCLRE1C variant and V-gene and J-gene trimming of TCR beta chains was found in a later genetic analysis and replicated in an independent cohort. Most TCR sequences were seen in very few donors, while some public TCRs were found in many individuals. The sequencing pipeline was judged likely to have produced a cluster of highly shared sequence variants as a technical artifact. When HLA alleles, especially DR and DQ, strongly co-occurred, attributing TCR associations to individual alleles was difficult. The study gave a list of 150 to 200 TCR beta chains associated with cytomegalovirus.

Between the V and J ends, shortened by 0 bases and 3 bases respectively, the junction contains 12 bases. The germline V gene encodes CDR1 SGHRS and CDR2 YFSETQ. The CDR3 runs 15 residues from the cysteine to the phenylalanine. The CDR3 DNA has 45 bases and is translated from base 1. The library came from the immunoSEQ multiplex PCR assay. The multiplex PCR relied on a mix of 60 forward primers for TCR Vbeta segments and 13 reverse primers for TCR Jbeta segments. The CDR3 region of rearranged TCR beta genes was amplified from genomic DNA with a multiplex PCR assay. On the Illumina HiSeq System, the amplified TCR beta libraries were sequenced as 87-base-pair reads. Regarding the original processing steps: A later analysis counted 75 million to 100 million unique TCR beta chains across the 550 to 700 repertoires, and 10 million to 12 million of these chains were shared by at least two donors. Raw reads were error-corrected and collapsed into unique sequences by a nearest-neighbor algorithm in which closely related sequences were merged to remove PCR and sequencing errors. V, D and J gene segments were assigned by aligning CDR3 sequences to IMGT reference sequences. For a sequence to be retained, at least a six-nucleotide match to both a V gene segment and a J gene segment was required. Rearrangements were classified as productive when the CDR3 lacked stop codons and remained in frame with V and J, and all other rearrangements were classified as non-productive. Following IMGT convention, CDR3 was defined as the stretch from the second conserved V-encoded cysteine up to the conserved J-encoded phenylalanine. Sequences without an unambiguous match to a single V gene segment were excluded from the earlier analysis of a few hundred of the donors. An earlier analysis of just under 600 of the donors called V segments functional above 56.7% productive rearrangements and segregating when the between-donor standard deviation exceeded 5%. A statistical classification framework was built to diagnose cytomegalovirus status from the catalog of TCR beta chain sequences. In a later analysis, V and J genes were assigned by comparing TCR nucleotide sequences against IMGT/GENE-DB human TR gene sequences. The TCRdist pipeline was used in a later analysis to assign CDR3 sequences and most-parsimonious VDJ recombination scenarios. In a later analysis, every TCR beta chain was defined by the combination of its CDR3 amino acid sequence and its V-gene family, and reads without a unique V-gene family were dropped. In a later analysis, 450 to 600 highly shared, low-generation-probability nucleotide sequences were removed to address suspected cross-contamination and a sequencing artifact. A later analysis calculated a clonal expansion index for each public chain from normalized within-repertoire ranks of inferred template counts. A later analysis computed generation probabilities with a VDJ recombination model fitted to out-of-frame rearrangements, and checked the results against IGoR. Hypergeometric tests were used in a later analysis to score TCR-TCR, TCR-HLA and TCR-CMV co-occurrence, with a repertoire-size bias correction applied to the TCR pairs. A later analysis estimated false discovery rates by permuting HLA or CMV assignments 20 times. In a later analysis, co-occurring TCRs were grouped using DBSCAN, and TCRdist sequence similarity was added for clustering within HLA-allele-positive subsets. Repertoires with fewer than 30,000 or more than 120,000 public chains, plus five repertoires with anomalous nucleotide sharing, were excluded from co-occurrence clustering. TCRdb re-hosts the immuneACCESS table, in-frame sequences only. Its copies lack some clones; in the studies checked, an unresolved V gene accounts for under half of them, and the cause for the rest is not known. V and J calls and clone size come straight from that table; D and trimming were deduced from the DNA. Within this sample are fewer than 200,000 clones, with over 65% of them counted one time only. The biggest ten clones account for 2.8% of the sample.

This clone was seen once. Its cognate antigen has yet to be identified. No base quality values were provided; no much bigger clone lies one nucleotide off. The cohort was made up of about 610 healthy bone marrow donors. Cohort members were all nominally healthy when sampled, although unrecorded immune exposures were likely present. The donor tested CMV seropositive and was one of the 289 seropositive cohort members. Each donor provided a peripheral blood sample, and peripheral blood mononuclear cells were used for TCR beta sequencing. The Qiagen DNeasy Blood Extraction Kit was used to extract genomic DNA from the blood cell samples.

The sample taken for sequencing was PBMCs. The rearranged chain carries TRBV5-1 and TRBJ1-1; TRBD1 is perhaps the D gene, given 5 matching bases. This clonotype was sampled from a woman aged 40-49 years in good health and CMV-seropositive. The encoded CDR3 is CASSLGRAGYTEAFF. The DNA sequence is TGCGCCAGCAGCTTGGGCAGGGCGGGGTACACTGAAGCTTTCTTT.